These T cell receptor beta chains were read from a single sample in a study of regulatory T cells in long-lasting Graves disease. In TCRdb, the multiplex PCR reads were re-called with MiXCR into one record per CDR3 protein. The repertoire holds roughly 430,000 distinct CDR3 sequences, over 20% seen once, with 14% in the top ten. The sample in question was peripheral blood mononuclear cells (PBMCs), obtained when the disease was refractory, from a patient treated with antithyroid drugs. These receptor sequences come from a female donor with Graves disease. Each CDR3 is given with its conserved first and last residue. The D gene is left open where the match is weak. Clone size, where shown, is once, few, many, or a class for clones that have expanded.

clone_size: -
v_call: TRBV15
j_call: TRBJ1-1
d_call: -
cdr3_aa: CATSRQFEAFF
cdr3_nt: TGTGCCACCAGCCGACAGTTTGAAGCTTTCTTT

clone_size: -
v_call: TRBV25-1
j_call: TRBJ2-5
d_call: -
cdr3_aa: CASQNDGSLPWETQYF
cdr3_nt: TGTGCCAGCCAGAACGATGGGAGCCTCCCTTGGGAGACCCAGTACTTC

clone_size: many
v_call: TRBV6-5
j_call: TRBJ2-7
d_call: -
cdr3_aa: CASSYGVEQYF
cdr3_nt: TGTGCCAGCAGTTACGGTGTCGAGCAGTACTTC

clone_size: few
v_call: TRBV3-1
j_call: TRBJ2-1
d_call: -
cdr3_aa: CASSQGARRTMTQFF
cdr3_nt: TGTGCCAGCAGCCAAGGGGCCCGACGTACAATGACGCAGTTCTTC

clone_size: -
v_call: TRBV12-3/TRBV12-4
j_call: TRBJ2-1
d_call: -
cdr3_aa: CASTSAPSREQFF
cdr3_nt: TGTGCCAGCACCTCGGCCCCAAGCCGTGAGCAGTTCTTC

clone_size: many
v_call: TRBV19
j_call: TRBJ2-6
d_call: -
cdr3_aa: CASSPSGAGANVLTF
cdr3_nt: TGTGCCAGCAGTCCTTCAGGGGCTGGGGCCAACGTCCTGACTTTC

clone_size: many
v_call: TRBV28
j_call: TRBJ1-2
d_call: -
cdr3_aa: CASSSYGDGYTF
cdr3_nt: TGTGCCAGCAGTTCCTACGGGGATGGCTACACCTTC

clone_size: many
v_call: TRBV11-2
j_call: TRBJ1-1
d_call: -
cdr3_aa: CASSLDSHTEAFF
cdr3_nt: TGTGCCAGCAGCTTAGATAGCCACACTGAAGCTTTCTTT

clone_size: -
v_call: TRBV11-3
j_call: TRBJ2-7
d_call: -
cdr3_aa: CASSSEDYNEQYF
cdr3_nt: TGTGCCAGCAGCTCGGAGGATTACAATGAGCAGTACTTC

clone_size: -
v_call: TRBV27
j_call: TRBJ1-4
d_call: TRBD1
cdr3_aa: CASSPWDSRNEKLFF
cdr3_nt: TGTGCCAGCAGTCCCTGGGACAGCAGGAATGAAAAACTGTTTTTT

clone_size: many
v_call: TRBV20-1
j_call: TRBJ2-5
d_call: TRBD2
cdr3_aa: CSARLGRVETQYF
cdr3_nt: TGCAGTGCTAGACTCGGGAGGGTGGAGACCCAGTACTTC

clone_size: many
v_call: TRBV11-2
j_call: TRBJ2-5
d_call: TRBD2
cdr3_aa: CASSLDPLAGEETQYF
cdr3_nt: TGTGCCAGCAGCTTAGATCCGCTAGCGGGTGAGGAGACCCAGTACTTC

clone_size: -
v_call: TRBV14
j_call: TRBJ1-1
d_call: -
cdr3_aa: CASSQVKGWTEAFF
cdr3_nt: TGTGCCAGCAGCCAAGTAAAGGGTTGGACTGAAGCTTTCTTT

clone_size: -
v_call: TRBV7-3
j_call: TRBJ2-6
d_call: -
cdr3_aa: CASSLNWAGSGANVLTF
cdr3_nt: TGTGCCAGCAGCTTAAATTGGGCAGGCTCTGGGGCCAACGTCCTGACTTTC

clone_size: -
v_call: TRBV20-1
j_call: TRBJ1-1
d_call: -
cdr3_aa: CSASPAGRKNTEAFF
cdr3_nt: TGCAGTGCTAGTCCCGCGGGACGGAAGAACACTGAAGCTTTCTTT

clone_size: -
v_call: TRBV7-9
j_call: TRBJ1-5
d_call: -
cdr3_aa: CASSFREQPQHF
cdr3_nt: TGTGCCAGCAGCTTTAGGGAACAGCCCCAGCATTTT

clone_size: many
v_call: TRBV25-1
j_call: TRBJ1-6
d_call: -
cdr3_aa: CASSDGRVTGILKPLHF
cdr3_nt: TGTGCCAGCAGTGACGGCCGTGTAACAGGGATTCTCAAACCCCTCCACTTT

clone_size: many
v_call: TRBV12-3/TRBV12-4
j_call: TRBJ2-7
d_call: -
cdr3_aa: CASSFGFYEQYF
cdr3_nt: TGTGCCAGCAGTTTCGGATTCTACGAGCAGTACTTC

clone_size: -
v_call: TRBV7-9
j_call: TRBJ2-1
d_call: TRBD2
cdr3_aa: CASSLLTSGRANEQFF
cdr3_nt: TGTGCCAGCAGCCTCCTGACTAGCGGGAGGGCTAATGAGCAGTTCTTC

clone_size: many
v_call: TRBV7-3
j_call: TRBJ2-7
d_call: -
cdr3_aa: CASSPQADSYEQYF
cdr3_nt: TGTGCCAGCAGCCCCCAAGCGGACTCCTACGAGCAGTACTTC

clone_size: many
v_call: TRBV24-1
j_call: TRBJ1-1
d_call: -
cdr3_aa: CATSDFGLGVPTEAFF
cdr3_nt: TGTGCCACCAGTGATTTCGGTTTAGGGGTTCCCACTGAAGCTTTCTTT

clone_size: many
v_call: TRBV2
j_call: TRBJ2-7
d_call: -
cdr3_aa: CASSDGGTGVYEQYF
cdr3_nt: TGTGCCAGCAGTGACGGTGGGACCGGGGTTTACGAGCAGTACTTC

clone_size: few
v_call: TRBV9
j_call: TRBJ1-2
d_call: TRBD1
cdr3_aa: CASSEGQLYGYTF
cdr3_nt: TGTGCCAGCAGCGAGGGACAGCTCTATGGCTACACCTTC

clone_size: many
v_call: TRBV2
j_call: TRBJ2-7
d_call: -
cdr3_aa: CASTIGTEAYEQYF
cdr3_nt: TGTGCCAGCACGATCGGGACCGAGGCCTACGAGCAGTACTTC

clone_size: -
v_call: TRBV4-1
j_call: TRBJ1-1
d_call: -
cdr3_aa: CASSQEREGGTEAFF
cdr3_nt: TGCGCCAGCAGCCAAGAAAGGGAGGGAGGGACTGAAGCTTTCTTT

clone_size: -
v_call: TRBV7-9
j_call: TRBJ1-1
d_call: TRBD1
cdr3_aa: CASSQRTGRLNTEAFF
cdr3_nt: TGTGCCAGCAGCCAAAGGACAGGGAGACTGAACACTGAAGCTTTCTTT

clone_size: few
v_call: TRBV6-5
j_call: TRBJ1-3
d_call: TRBD1
cdr3_aa: CASSWGTGGENTIYF
cdr3_nt: TGTGCCAGCAGTTGGGGGACAGGGGGCGAAAACACCATATATTTT

clone_size: -
v_call: TRBV5-4
j_call: TRBJ2-7
d_call: -
cdr3_aa: CASSPAGSSYEQYF
cdr3_nt: TGTGCCAGCAGCCCGGCGGGGAGCTCCTACGAGCAGTACTTC

clone_size: -
v_call: TRBV7-9
j_call: TRBJ2-1
d_call: -
cdr3_aa: CASSLGRKGGLTYNEQFF
cdr3_nt: TGTGCCAGCAGCTTAGGTCGTAAGGGAGGATTGACCTACAATGAGCAGTTCTTC

clone_size: many
v_call: TRBV28
j_call: TRBJ2-7
d_call: TRBD2
cdr3_aa: CATVLGSGRTYEQYF
cdr3_nt: TGTGCCACCGTGTTGGGTAGCGGGAGGACCTACGAGCAGTACTTC

clone_size: many
v_call: TRBV20-1
j_call: TRBJ1-1
d_call: -
cdr3_aa: CSAREDPSYTEAFF
cdr3_nt: TGCAGTGCTAGAGAGGACCCATCGTACACTGAAGCTTTCTTT

clone_size: -
v_call: TRBV27
j_call: TRBJ2-3
d_call: TRBD1
cdr3_aa: CASSLSGQVFRTDTQYF
cdr3_nt: TGTGCCAGCAGTTTATCGGGACAGGTATTCCGCACAGATACGCAGTATTTT

clone_size: -
v_call: TRBV19
j_call: TRBJ2-7
d_call: -
cdr3_aa: CASSPKNVFYEQYF
cdr3_nt: TGTGCCAGTAGCCCTAAGAACGTATTCTACGAGCAGTACTTC

clone_size: -
v_call: TRBV19
j_call: TRBJ2-5
d_call: -
cdr3_aa: CASSISNLQETQYF
cdr3_nt: TGTGCCAGTAGTATCTCGAACCTCCAAGAGACCCAGTACTTC

clone_size: -
v_call: TRBV2
j_call: TRBJ2-2
d_call: TRBD2
cdr3_aa: CASSLGRGTGELFF
cdr3_nt: TGCGCCAGCAGCCTCGGGAGGGGGACCGGGGAGCTGTTTTTT

clone_size: -
v_call: TRBV4-1
j_call: TRBJ2-4
d_call: TRBD2
cdr3_aa: CASSQDVTGLARSIQYF
cdr3_nt: TGCGCCAGCAGCCAAGATGTTACGGGACTAGCCAGGAGCATTCAGTACTTC

clone_size: few
v_call: TRBV20-1
j_call: TRBJ1-2
d_call: -
cdr3_aa: CSANRGLYGYTF
cdr3_nt: TGCAGTGCTAATCGGGGGCTCTATGGCTACACCTTC

clone_size: few
v_call: TRBV20-1
j_call: TRBJ2-7
d_call: TRBD2
cdr3_aa: CSAPKGTSGYEQYF
cdr3_nt: TGCAGTGCTCCAAAGGGGACTAGCGGGTACGAGCAGTACTTC

clone_size: many
v_call: TRBV12-3/TRBV12-4
j_call: TRBJ1-1
d_call: -
cdr3_aa: CASSGGEGVSSEAFF
cdr3_nt: TGTGCCAGCAGTGGGGGGGAAGGGGTGTCATCTGAAGCTTTCTTT

clone_size: few
v_call: TRBV4-2
j_call: TRBJ2-2
d_call: -
cdr3_aa: CASSPTWSGVDTGELFF
cdr3_nt: TGTGCCAGCAGCCCGACCTGGTCGGGAGTGGATACCGGGGAGCTGTTTTTT

clone_size: few
v_call: TRBV5-1
j_call: TRBJ2-2
d_call: -
cdr3_aa: CASSLGGGFTGELFF
cdr3_nt: TGCGCCAGCAGCTTGGGTGGCGGGTTCACCGGGGAGCTGTTTTTT

clone_size: -
v_call: TRBV5-1
j_call: TRBJ2-5
d_call: TRBD2
cdr3_aa: CASSPGLADWTQYF
cdr3_nt: TGCGCCAGCAGCCCGGGACTAGCGGACTGGACCCAGTACTTC

clone_size: -
v_call: TRBV12-3/TRBV12-4
j_call: TRBJ1-1
d_call: TRBD1
cdr3_aa: CASSPAGGGTGDTEAFF
cdr3_nt: TGTGCCAGCAGCCCAGCGGGAGGGGGCACGGGGGACACTGAAGCTTTCTTT

clone_size: -
v_call: TRBV2
j_call: TRBJ1-3
d_call: -
cdr3_aa: CASSEARGDGNTIYF
cdr3_nt: TGTGCCAGCAGTGAAGCGCGAGGGGATGGAAACACCATATATTTT

clone_size: many
v_call: TRBV20-1
j_call: TRBJ1-1
d_call: -
cdr3_aa: CSARVAGTNTEAFF
cdr3_nt: TGCAGTGCTAGAGTGGCCGGAACCAACACTGAAGCTTTCTTT

clone_size: many
v_call: TRBV28
j_call: TRBJ1-4
d_call: -
cdr3_aa: CASSSGLKKLFF
cdr3_nt: TGTGCCAGCAGTTCGGGATTAAAAAAACTGTTTTTT

clone_size: many
v_call: TRBV12-3/TRBV12-4
j_call: TRBJ2-2
d_call: TRBD2
cdr3_aa: CASTRGVNTGELFF
cdr3_nt: TGTGCCAGCACCCGGGGGGTCAACACCGGGGAGCTGTTTTTT

clone_size: -
v_call: TRBV5-1
j_call: TRBJ1-1
d_call: TRBD1
cdr3_aa: CASSFTQGVNTEAFF
cdr3_nt: TGCGCCAGCAGCTTCACCCAGGGGGTGAACACTGAAGCTTTCTTT

clone_size: many
v_call: TRBV3-1
j_call: TRBJ2-7
d_call: -
cdr3_aa: CASSQGDNSYEQYF
cdr3_nt: TGTGCCAGCAGCCAAGGGGACAACTCCTACGAGCAGTACTTC

clone_size: -
v_call: TRBV15
j_call: TRBJ2-5
d_call: TRBD1
cdr3_aa: CATSSPGTGAGETQYF
cdr3_nt: TGTGCCACCAGCAGTCCCGGGACAGGGGCTGGGGAGACCCAGTACTTC

clone_size: many
v_call: TRBV29-1
j_call: TRBJ2-7
d_call: -
cdr3_aa: CSVEEGGGTQQYF
cdr3_nt: TGCAGCGTTGAAGAAGGAGGGGGGACACAGCAGTACTTC